The T cell receptor (beta chain) described here comes from a study of T cell changes during pregnancy in multiple sclerosis. Generated by immunoSEQ multiplex PCR, the TCRdb table keeps only in-frame clones and is missing some. The sample has around 84,000 clones; about 94% are singletons. CDR3 length: 15 residues. Germline CDR1 is LNHDA and CDR2 is SQIVND (reference sequence). V lost 4 bases to trimming and J lost 5 bases; unmatched junction nucleotides: 4. The sample was peripheral blood, taken in the second trimester of pregnancy. The sequence was collected from a female donor in good health, enrolled as a control in a pregnancy study. The chain is built from TRBV19 and TRBJ1-3, with 11 bases aligning to TRBD1. CDR3 coding DNA: TGTGCCAGTAGTAAGGACAGGGGGCCTCGAAACACCATATATTTT. Translated: CASSKDRGPRNTIYF.